A selection of T cell receptor beta chains follows, all from one sample in a study of T-cell reconstitution after alpha-beta-depleted transplantation in children. One entry per CDR3 protein results from TCRdb running MiXCR on the PCR reads. The profile shows about 500,000 distinct CDR3 sequences, less than 35% of them singletons. Sequences were derived from PBMCs from the stem cell graft donor, sampled from the stem cell graft. Every receptor here comes from a human donor who donated a stem cell graft to a child with aplastic anemia. Both conserved end residues are part of each CDR3. A D gene is named only where the DNA matches it firmly. A row's size may be missing; if present it is once, few, many or a size class.

j_call | clone_size | cdr3_length | v_call | d_call | cdr3_nt | cdr3_aa
TRBJ2-7 | . | 14 | TRBV28 | . | TGTGCCAGCAGGACCACAGGGGGGGGTTACGAGCAGTACTTC | CASRTTGGGYEQYF
TRBJ2-1 | few | 14 | TRBV5-1 | . | TGCGCCAGCAGCTTAAGGACTACCATAGGGGAGCAGTTCTTC | CASSLRTTIGEQFF
TRBJ1-5 | . | 15 | TRBV19 | . | TGTGCCAGTAGTATCTTGGGGATAAGCAATCAGCCCCAGCATTTT | CASSILGISNQPQHF
TRBJ2-3 | . | 12 | TRBV20-1 | . | TGCAGTGCGAAGCCTAATTTGGATACGCAGTATTTT | CSAKPNLDTQYF
TRBJ1-4 | . | 16 | TRBV7-6 | TRBD1 | TGTGCCAGCAGCTTAGGTACAGGGGGCCCGAATGAAAAACTGTTTTTT | CASSLGTGGPNEKLFF
TRBJ1-1 | few | 17 | TRBV9 | . | TGTGCCAGCAGCATACAGCAAAAGCTAGGTTCGAACACTGAAGCTTTCTTT | CASSIQQKLGSNTEAFF
TRBJ1-5 | . | 12 | TRBV29-1 | . | TGCAGCGCCGGGGGGAGCAATCAGCCCCAGCATTTT | CSAGGSNQPQHF
TRBJ2-1 | . | 15 | TRBV6-5 | . | TGTGCCAGCAGTTACTCGATGAGGGGGGGCCATGAGCAGTTCTTC | CASSYSMRGGHEQFF
TRBJ2-1 | . | 16 | TRBV7-9 | TRBD1 | TGTGCCAGCAGCTCCTCGACAGGGGTCATGGGCAATGAGCAGTTCTTC | CASSSSTGVMGNEQFF
TRBJ2-7 | few | 16 | TRBV7-2 | TRBD2 | TGTGCCAGCAGCTTAGGGCTAGCGGTCCCGGACCACGAGCAGTACTTC | CASSLGLAVPDHEQYF
TRBJ1-1 | . | 15 | TRBV12-3/TRBV12-4 | . | TGTGCCAGCACTGCCTCGGACAGTGGTTACACTGAAGCTTTCTTT | CASTASDSGYTEAFF
TRBJ1-1 | . | 13 | TRBV29-1 | . | TGCAGCGCTGCGCAGGGAACCAACACTGAAGCTTTCTTT | CSAAQGTNTEAFF
TRBJ2-7 | few | 14 | TRBV11-1 | TRBD1 | TGTGCCAGCAGTTTACCGGGACAGTCCTACGAGCAGTACTTC | CASSLPGQSYEQYF
TRBJ2-1 | . | 18 | TRBV28 | . | TGTGCCAGCAGTTCCTCAATTTTACGACAGAGGGGATACAATGAGCAGTTCTTC | CASSSSILRQRGYNEQFF
TRBJ2-5 | once | 16 | TRBV4-3 | . | TGCGCCAGCAGCCAAGATGGAGGGGGCAACGGAGAGACCCAGTACTTC | CASSQDGGGNGETQYF
TRBJ2-1 | . | 13 | TRBV19 | . | TGTGCCAGTAGTATGGCAGGGACATATGAGCAGTTCTTC | CASSMAGTYEQFF
TRBJ2-5 | few | 13 | TRBV29-1 | . | TGCAGCGTCGCCGGATGGGTTAAAGAGACCCAGTACTTC | CSVAGWVKETQYF
TRBJ1-1 | . | 13 | TRBV27 | . | TGTGCCAGCAGTTTCCGTGCTAACACTGAAGCTTTCTTT | CASSFRANTEAFF
TRBJ2-6 | . | 14 | TRBV5-1 | . | TGCGCCAGCAGCCCCCTACAGGGTGCCAACGTCCTGACTTTC | CASSPLQGANVLTF
TRBJ1-2 | few | 16 | TRBV5-1 | . | TGCGCCAGCAGCATACCGACGAAGGGCAGTTCCTATGGCTACACCTTC | CASSIPTKGSSYGYTF
TRBJ1-5 | . | 15 | TRBV27 | . | TGTGCCAGCAGTTTAAGCCCCTCGAGCAATCAGCCCCAGCATTTT | CASSLSPSSNQPQHF
TRBJ1-2 | . | 16 | TRBV29-1 | . | TGCAGCGTCGGACGGACAGCGGACTTATTAAACTATGGCTACACCTTC | CSVGRTADLLNYGYTF
TRBJ2-1 | few | 16 | TRBV11-2 | TRBD2 | TGTGCCAGCAGCTTACTGGGTCTAGCGGGAGCCGATGAGCAGTTCTTC | CASSLLGLAGADEQFF
TRBJ2-3 | . | 15 | TRBV29-1 | TRBD1 | TGCAGCGGTGGGACAGGGGGCCCGGCTGCAGATACGCAGTATTTT | CSGGTGGPAADTQYF
TRBJ2-6 | few | 13 | TRBV6-6 | . | TGTGCCAGCACCCACCCTGGGGCCAACGTCCTGACTTTC | CASTHPGANVLTF
TRBJ2-3 | . | 15 | TRBV6-1 | . | TGTACCAGCAGTCTCACCGGAGGGACCACAGATACGCAGTATTTT | CTSSLTGGTTDTQYF
TRBJ2-1 | . | 15 | TRBV6-1 | . | TGTGCCAGCAGCCCTCCCCCGAGCTCCTACAATGAGCAGTTCTTC | CASSPPPSSYNEQFF
TRBJ1-5 | . | 15 | TRBV6-1 | . | TGTGCCAGCAGTGGGGGGCTGAATAGCAATCAGCCCCAGCATTTT | CASSGGLNSNQPQHF
TRBJ2-1 | many | 12 | TRBV12-3/TRBV12-4 | . | TGTGCCAGCAGTTTGGCAGCGAATGAGCAGTTCTTC | CASSLAANEQFF
TRBJ2-2 | few | 17 | TRBV6-1 | TRBD2 | TGTGCCAGCAGTACATTACCCGGACTAGCGGGCGCCGGGGAGCTGTTTTTT | CASSTLPGLAGAGELFF
TRBJ2-1 | . | 17 | TRBV18 | TRBD2 | TGTGCCAGCTCACCACTCGAGACTAGCGGGAGTGGCAATGAGCAGTTCTTC | CASSPLETSGSGNEQFF
TRBJ2-7 | few | 14 | TRBV5-1 | . | TGCGCCAGCAGCCCAGGGACATTCTCCTACGAGCAGTACTTC | CASSPGTFSYEQYF
TRBJ1-1 | . | 19 | TRBV6-4 | . | TGTGCCAGCAGTGAATCGACGGGGTCCGGGGGCCGGGGTGCCACTGAAGCTTTCTTT | CASSESTGSGGRGATEAFF
TRBJ2-1 | . | 14 | TRBV20-1 | TRBD2 | TGCAGTGCTTTGATCGGCGGGAGGGCCGAAGAGCAGTTCTTC | CSALIGGRAEEQFF
TRBJ2-1 | few | 16 | TRBV5-1 | TRBD2 | TGCGCCAGCAGCTTGGTTAGAACTAGCGGGAGACATGAGCAGTTCTTC | CASSLVRTSGRHEQFF
TRBJ1-1 | . | 11 | TRBV6-2/TRBV6-3 | . | TGTGCCAGCAAGGAGGGGACTGAAGCTTTCTTT | CASKEGTEAFF
TRBJ2-5 | . | 15 | TRBV7-2 | . | TGTGCCAGCAGCTTAGTGGGGCAGGTCAGAGAGACCCAGTACTTC | CASSLVGQVRETQYF
TRBJ2-1 | . | 14 | TRBV5-1 | TRBD2 | TGCGCCAGCAGGGCGGCTAGCGGTCAGAATGAGCAGTTCTTC | CASRAASGQNEQFF
TRBJ1-3 | . | 16 | TRBV2 | . | TGTGCCAGCAGTGTGCCCACGGGGAAATCTGGAAACACCATATATTTT | CASSVPTGKSGNTIYF
TRBJ2-6 | few | 19 | TRBV27 | . | TGTGCCAGCAGTCCCCAAGGACGGAGCGTTCACTCTGGGGCCAACGTCCTGACTTTC | CASSPQGRSVHSGANVLTF
TRBJ1-1 | few | 14 | TRBV3-1 | . | TGTGCCAGCAGCCACCTAGGGACGAACACTGAAGCTTTCTTT | CASSHLGTNTEAFF
TRBJ2-1 | few | 13 | TRBV5-6 | . | TGTGCCAGCAGCCGGGTCGGATACAATGAGCAGTTCTTC | CASSRVGYNEQFF
TRBJ2-3 | . | 13 | TRBV15 | . | TGTGCCACCAGCAGAGATCCAGGGCGTGCGCAGTATTTT | CATSRDPGRAQYF
TRBJ1-3 | few | 16 | TRBV12-3/TRBV12-4 | . | TGTGCCAGCAGCCCCATGAATCGCGTCACGGGAAACACCATATATTTT | CASSPMNRVTGNTIYF
TRBJ2-2 | . | 12 | TRBV6-6 | . | TGTGCCAGTGAAAACGGGCCCAGGGAGCTGTTTTTT | CASENGPRELFF
TRBJ2-1 | few | 11 | TRBV12-3/TRBV12-4 | . | TGTGCCAGCACCACGTACGGGGAGCAGTTCTTC | CASTTYGEQFF
TRBJ2-7 | . | 16 | TRBV12-3/TRBV12-4 | TRBD1 | TGTGCCAGCAGTCCTCGAGGGGGGACAGGGTTCTACGAGCAGTACTTC | CASSPRGGTGFYEQYF
TRBJ2-1 | . | 16 | TRBV7-2 | TRBD1 | TGTGCCAGCAGCCTGGGGTACAGGGGGGCCTACAATGAGCAGTTCTTC | CASSLGYRGAYNEQFF
TRBJ2-1 | few | 15 | TRBV11-2 | TRBD2 | TGTGCCAGCAGCTCAGGACTAGCGCCATTTTATGAGCAGTTCTTC | CASSSGLAPFYEQFF
TRBJ2-1 | few | 20 | TRBV9 | TRBD2 | TGTGCCAGCAGCGTAGAAGAGGGACGCTTGGGGACTAGCGGGAGATTTGAGCAGTTCTTC | CASSVEEGRLGTSGRFEQFF
TRBJ1-1 | . | 12 | TRBV29-1 | . | TGCAGCGTGCTGGACGGGAACACTGAAGCTTTCTTT | CSVLDGNTEAFF
TRBJ2-1 | . | 16 | TRBV27 | . | TGTGCCAGCAGTACCACCCAGGGGGGCTCCTACAATGAGCAGTTCTTC | CASSTTQGGSYNEQFF
TRBJ1-2 | . | 15 | TRBV13 | . | TGTGCCAGCAGCTTAGTGGTGTTAGGGGACTATGGCTACACCTTC | CASSLVVLGDYGYTF